The entry below gives a single T cell receptor beta chain sequence along with its context. Its antigen is as yet unknown. This specimen comes from a study of monozygotic twins with inflammatory bowel disease. Findings and limits, study-wide: IBD-affected twins scored below their healthy co-twins in TCRbeta diversity (inverse Simpson).

3,000 to 4,500 ng of total RNA went into each TCR library. Template switching was used to attach UMIs, which incorporated a 6-nucleotide sample barcode. TCRdb re-called the 5' RACE reads; every CDR3 protein appears as one record, without DNA. This listing includes about 150,000 distinct CDR3 sequences. Blood samples measuring around 2.4 ml were taken per donor. Germline V gives CDR1 SGHRS, CDR2 YFSETQ. The CDR3 covers 14 residues. The sequence derives from a human donor with ulcerative colitis or Crohn's disease, or a healthy co-twin of an affected twin (not recorded which). The V gene is TRBV5-1, the J gene TRBJ2-7; as DNA is missing, the TRBD1 call by TCRdb cannot be tested. Sequencing input: blood. CDR3 residues: CASSLGQGEGEQYF.